The next 32 T cell receptor beta chains were all read from a single sample in a study of spatial heterogeneity in lung cancer. Time point defined: blood at routine non-recurrence follow-up after resection. Sequencing was performed on whole RNA extracted from tumor and nontumor lung tissue, or from frozen PBMC, and the material was left unsorted. Each CDR3 protein is one row after TCRdb ran MiXCR on the 5' RACE reads. The sample lists about 50,000 distinct CDR3 sequences, less than 9.5% occurring once. The sample consisted of PBMCs, taken at follow-up. Source of these receptors: a female donor with early-stage non-small cell lung cancer.

This clonotype turned up a few times. V usage is TRBV12-5 and J usage is TRBJ2-6; D remains ambiguous. CDR1 and CDR2 (germline): LGHNT, FRNRAP. CDR3 length: 13 residues. V was shortened by 3 bases and J by 1 base, with 1 base between the two germline ends. The CDR3 DNA sequence: TGTGCTAGTGGTTTTTCTGGGGCCAACGTCCTGACTTTC. As protein: CASGFSGANVLTF.

This clonotype was detected a few times. The chain recombines TRBV24-1 with TRBJ2-1, with 7 nucleotides matching TRBD2. The CDR3 runs 17 residues. V gave up 2 bases and J gave up 5 bases; unmatched junction bases: 11. The V gene's germline CDR1 is KGHDR and CDR2 SFDVKD. CDR3 coding DNA: TGTGCCACCAGTGATTCGACTAGCCAGTATCCAAACAATGAGCAGTTCTTC. Translation: CATSDSTSQYPNNEQFF.

About this clonotype: A single base separates this from a much larger clone, so it may be a read error. The gene calls are TRBV6-2 or TRBV6-3 and TRBJ2-3; the D gene is possibly TRBD1 (5 bases). The J call is doubtful: the DNA matches TRBJ1-5 better. Germline assignment: CDR1 MNHEY and CDR2 SVGEGT. The CDR3 is 14 amino acids. CDR3 in DNA: TGTGCCAGCAGTTTGAGGCGGGGCACAGATACGCAGCATTTT. Encoded protein: CASSLRRGTDTQHF.

This clonotype was seen only a few times. V gene TRBV10-3 combines with J gene TRBJ2-7; D not resolved. The CDR3 spans 13 residues. CDR1 is ENHRY and CDR2 is SYGVKD in the germline V gene. The ends were cut back, 4 bases at V and 3 bases at J, with 10 bases in the middle. CDR3 in amino acids: CAISVEVRYEQYF. Written as DNA, the CDR3 is TGTGCCATCAGTGTTGAGGTCCGCTACGAGCAGTACTTC.

The rearrangement links TRBV5-1 to TRBJ2-7; 11 bases match TRBD1. V trimming: 4 bases; J trimming: 2 bases; junction bases outside the gene matches: 5. CDR3 length: 15 amino acids. Germline V gives CDR1 SGHRS, CDR2 YFSETQ. The CDR3 protein is CASSPGTGGAYEQYF. The CDR3 coding sequence is TGCGCCAGCAGCCCAGGGACAGGGGGAGCCTACGAGCAGTACTTC. The variable domain in full, with the rest retrieved from reference TRBV5-1 and TRBJ2-7, is KAGVTQTPRYLIKTRGQQVTLSCSPISGHRSVSWYQQTPGQGLQFLFEYFSETQRNKGNFPGRFSGRQFSNSRSEMNVSTLELGDSALYLCASSPGTGGAYEQYFGPGTRLTVT.

The CDR3: CASTYGGGTDTQYF. The CDR3 DNA is TGCGCCAGCACTTATGGGGGCGGCACAGATACGCAGTATTTT. The chain couples TRBV5-1 to TRBJ2-3; maybe TRBD1 (6 bases). The germline V gene has CDR1 SGHRS and CDR2 YFSETQ. The length of the CDR3 is 14 residues. V dropped 6 bases and J dropped 1 base, with 12 bases sitting between them.

This clonotype was recorded at least ten times. This chain uses TRBV12-3 or TRBV12-4 with TRBJ2-2; the match to TRBD2 covers 14 bases. V dropped 6 bases and J dropped 6; count of bases not matched to a gene: 3. The CDR3 is made up of 15 amino acids. The CDR3: CASRKTSGGAGELFF. The CDR3 coding sequence is TGTGCCAGCAGAAAGACTAGCGGGGGGGCCGGGGAGCTGTTTTTT.

There are many counts of this clonotype. This chain connects TRBV5-1 to TRBJ2-5; no clear D gene. With 2 bases removed from V and 2 bases from J, the gap between germline ends came to 7 bases. CDR3 length: 13 amino acids. Germline CDR1 reads SGHRS; CDR2 reads YFSETQ. CDR3 nucleotide sequence: TGCGCCAGCAGCTTAAGGGTACAAGAGACCCAGTACTTC. Protein product: CASSLRVQETQYF.

This clonotype has ten or more counts. The chain employs TRBV29-1 and TRBJ2-1; perhaps D is TRBD1 or TRBD2 (5 bases each). CDR3 size: 13 residues. Germline V gene lookup returns CDR1 SQVTM and CDR2 ANQGSEA. The V end was cut by 4 bases, the J end by 4 bases, with 11 bases between. This CDR3 reads CSVVQGTYNEQFF. The CDR3 DNA is TGCAGCGTTGTGCAAGGGACGTACAATGAGCAGTTCTTC.

This clonotype was seen ten or more times. J is TRBJ2-7 and V is TRBV9, with D possibly TRBD1 on 6 matching bases. Germline V lookup: CDR1 SGDLS, CDR2 YYNGEE. Trimming cost V 3 bases and J 6 bases, with 16 bases left between them. There are 14 residues in the CDR3. The CDR3 nucleotides read TGTGCCAGCAGCGGGGGGCCTCCGTCAGCCGAGCAGTACTTC. It encodes CASSGGPPSAEQYF.

There are a few counts of this clonotype. CDR3 DNA sequence: TGCGCCAGCAGCCAGGGACTAGCGGGGAGCTACCACGAGCAGTACTTC. Protein sequence: CASSQGLAGSYHEQYF. The chain has TRBV5-1 and TRBJ2-7, with 13 bases matching TRBD2. V shed 4 bases and J 5 bases; nucleotides not matched to a gene: 9. Germline assignment: CDR1 SGHRS and CDR2 YFSETQ. This CDR3 is 16 amino acids long.

This clonotype was counted a few times. The chain joins TRBV7-3 to TRBJ2-5; D not certain. Germline CDR1 reads SGHTA; CDR2 reads FQGTGA. This CDR3 comprises 14 residues. The V gene lost 5 bases and the J gene lost 0 bases, with 10 bases spanning the gap. Here the CDR3 DNA reads TGTGCCAGCAGCGCAATGGGGTACCAAGAGACCCAGTACTTC. Its translation is CASSAMGYQETQYF.

Many counts were recorded for this clonotype. V usage is TRBV2 and J usage is TRBJ1-1; possibly TRBD1 for D (5 bases). The length of the CDR3 is 15 residues. Trimming removed 6 bases from V and 4 bases from J, with 18 bases in between. Germline V lookup: CDR1 SNHLY, CDR2 FYNNEI. CDR3 amino acids: CASRAAGRKGTEAFF. The CDR3 bases are TGTGCCAGCAGAGCCGCGGGACGGAAGGGCACTGAAGCTTTCTTT. Variable domain in full (rest from reference TRBV2 and TRBJ1-1): EPEVTQTPSHQVTQMGQEVILRCVPISNHLYFYWYRQILGQKVEFLVSFYNNEISEKSEIFDDQFSVERPDGSNFTLKIRSTKLEDSAMYFCASRAAGRKGTEAFFGQGTRLTVV.

As for this clonotype: A much bigger clone sits one base away, suggesting this may be a read error. The V and J genes are TRBV4-1 and TRBJ1-2, with D perhaps TRBD1 (6 bases). The germline CDR1 and CDR2 sequences are MGHRA and YSYEKL. The CDR3 runs to 14 residues. CDR3 DNA: TGCGCCAGCCGCCAAGTTACAGGGCACTATGGCTACACCTTC. This encodes CASRQVTGHYGYTF.

This clonotype was counted between two and nine times. The gene calls are TRBV3-1 and TRBJ1-2; 11 positions agree with TRBD1. Germline V CDR1 and CDR2: LGHDT, YNNKEL (reference sequence). V lost 1 base to trimming and J lost 6 bases; unmatched junction nucleotides: 10. The CDR3 is 17 amino acids. CDR3 protein: CASSQGTGGAIKHGYTF. CDR3 in DNA: TGTGCCAGCAGCCAAGGGACAGGGGGCGCGATAAAGCATGGCTACACCTTC. The full variable domain, its missing parts supplied by reference TRBV3-1 and TRBJ1-2, is DTAVSQTPKYLVTQMGNDKSIKCEQNLGHDTMYWYKQDSKKFLKIMFSYNNKELIINETVPNRFSPKSPDKAHLNLHINSLELGDSAVYFCASSQGTGGAIKHGYTFGSGTRLTVV.

This clonotype was counted once. The chain recombines TRBV6-2 or TRBV6-3 with TRBJ2-7; a weak D match, TRBD2 (5 bases). Trimming left V 2 bases short and J 7 bases short, with 9 bases between. This CDR3 has 12 residues. Germline CDR1 is MNHEY and CDR2 is SVGEGT. This CDR3 is CASSYPPGEQYF. Here the CDR3 DNA reads TGTGCCAGCAGTTACCCCCCGGGGGAGCAGTACTTC.

The rearrangement joins TRBV11-2 to TRBJ2-3; D gene ambiguous. This CDR3 has 14 amino acids. Germline loops: CDR1 SGHAT, CDR2 FQNNGV. V gave up 5 bases and J gave up 3 bases, with 12 bases separating them. CDR3 loop: CASSPNPETDTQYF. DNA for the CDR3: TGTGCCAGCAGCCCCAACCCCGAGACAGATACGCAGTATTTT.

V and J are TRBV5-1 and TRBJ2-4, with no clear D. Germline CDR1 reads SGHRS; CDR2 reads YFSETQ. Trimming took off 8 bases at V and 8 bases at J, with 11 bases between the two ends. The CDR3 extends over 11 amino acids. The chain's CDR3 is CASADRDIQYF. In DNA form, the CDR3 reads TGCGCCAGTGCCGACCGGGACATTCAGTACTTC. The variable domain in full, with the rest retrieved from reference TRBV5-1 and TRBJ2-4, is KAGVTQTPRYLIKTRGQQVTLSCSPISGHRSVSWYQQTPGQGLQFLFEYFSETQRNKGNFPGRFSGRQFSNSRSEMNVSTLELGDSALYLCASADRDIQYFGAGTRLSVL.

This clonotype occurred many times. The chain carries TRBV20-1 and TRBJ2-7; perhaps TRBD2 as D (6 bases). CDR1 and CDR2 (germline): DFQATT, SNEGSKA (reference sequence). The CDR3 consists of 16 residues. V lost 2 bases and J 2 bases, leaving 19 bases between the germline ends. As DNA, the CDR3 is TGCAGTGCTAGACTCCCGGGGGATAGGGAAGCCTACGAGCAGTACTTC. It yields the protein CSARLPGDREAYEQYF.

This clonotype was observed a handful of times. The J gene is TRBJ2-7, the V gene TRBV27; 8 bases map to TRBD1. The CDR3 contains 16 residues. CDR1 is MNHEY, CDR2 SMNVEV, per germline (reference sequence). Trimming at V came to 4 bases and at J to 3 bases, leaving 11 bases not matched to a gene. The DNA of the CDR3 is TGTGCCAGCAGTTCCACCGGGACAGGCTCACGCTACGAGCAGTACTTC. Protein product: CASSSTGTGSRYEQYF.

At least ten counts were recorded for this clonotype. The rearrangement links TRBV28 to TRBJ1-1, with D perhaps matching TRBD1 (5 bases). Germline V gene lookup returns CDR1 MDHEN and CDR2 SYDVKM. V lost 5 bases, J lost 4 bases, and 20 bases lay in between. The CDR3 loop spans 16 amino acids. CDR3 sequence: CASSEPLNRRGTEAFF. The CDR3 coding sequence is TGTGCCAGCAGTGAACCCTTGAACAGGAGAGGCACTGAAGCTTTCTTT.

This sequence joins TRBV6-1 and TRBJ1-2; 7 nucleotides agree with TRBD1. With 6 bases clipped from V and 3 bases from J, the junction kept 10 bases outside the gene matches. Germline CDR1 MNHNS, CDR2 SASEGT. The CDR3 spans 15 residues. The CDR3 protein is CASSPDRVGDYGYTF. CDR3 coding DNA: TGTGCCAGCAGCCCAGACAGGGTTGGCGACTATGGCTACACCTTC.

This clonotype was detected a few times. V gene TRBV7-2 combines with J gene TRBJ1-5, with D hard to call. This CDR3 contains 14 residues. CDR1 and CDR2 from the germline V gene are SGHTA and FQGNSA. With 2 bases removed from V and 0 bases from J, the gap between germline ends came to 5 bases. The CDR3 loop is CASSLSYSNQPQHF. The CDR3 DNA reads TGTGCCAGCAGCTTAAGTTATAGCAATCAGCCCCAGCATTTT.

This clonotype was observed many times. The chain has TRBV2 and TRBJ1-4; no clear D gene. Trimming removed 4 bases at V and 12 bases at J, with 21 bases between. CDR1 SNHLY and CDR2 FYNNEI come from the germline V gene. The CDR3 sequence is 15 residues long. The CDR3 DNA sequence: TGTGCCAGCAGTGGAGTTGAGAAATCATTGAAAGAACTGTTTTTT. It is translated as CASSGVEKSLKELFF.

This clonotype was seen a few times. V and J are TRBV7-8 and TRBJ2-3, with 7 bases matching TRBD2. The CDR3 runs to 16 residues. In germline, CDR1 is SGHVS, CDR2 FQNEAQ. V shed 5 bases, J shed 9 bases, and the junction held 17 bases outside the gene matches. The CDR3 is CASSPGEGSDLETQYF. The CDR3 DNA reads TGTGCCAGCAGCCCCGGGGAGGGGTCCGACCTCGAGACGCAGTATTTT.

Only a few counts were recorded for this clonotype. This chain joins TRBV12-3 or TRBV12-4 and TRBJ1-1; D not resolved. The CDR3 is made up of 16 amino acids. V was cut by 2 bases and J by 1 base, with 14 bases left in between. DNA of the CDR3: TGTGCCAGCAGTTTACCTAGCGTGGCGGCGAACACTGAAGCTTTCTTT. Translated, it gives CASSLPSVAANTEAFF.

This chain uses TRBV12-3 or TRBV12-4 with TRBJ2-2; 11 bases are shared with TRBD1. CDR3 length: 16 amino acids. After removal of 6 bases from V and 5 bases from J, the junction contained 8 bases not matched to a gene. This chain's CDR3 is CASSPPGQGATGELFF. In DNA, the CDR3 is TGTGCCAGCAGCCCACCAGGACAGGGGGCGACCGGGGAGCTGTTTTTT.

The table lists this clonotype with many counts. Since no conserved phenylalanine or tryptophan closes the CDR3, a read error is the likely cause. No DNA is shown, since the ends of the CDR3 on it are uncertain; the CDR3 is the one TCRdb lists. This chain joins TRBV5-8 and TRBJ2-3; TRBD1 is the table's D call and was not checked against the DNA. The CDR3 length is 11 residues, termini included. Per germline, CDR1 SGHTS and CDR2 YDEGEE. The CDR3 protein is CASSFGPRMAP.

The chain couples TRBV28 to TRBJ1-6; unclear D gene. CDR3 length: 13 amino acids. V was pared by 7 bases and J by 1 base, with 5 bases between. From germline, CDR1 is MDHEN and CDR2 SYDVKM. For the CDR3, the DNA is TGTGCCAGCACATCTTCCTATAATTCACCCCTCCACTTT. This encodes CASTSSYNSPLHF. Full variable domain (remainder filled in from reference TRBV28 and TRBJ1-6): DVKVTQSSRYLVKRTGEKVFLECVQDMDHENMFWYRQDPGLGLRLIYFSYDVKMKEKGDIPEGYSVSREKKERFSLILESASTNQTSMYLCASTSSYNSPLHFGNGTRLTVT.

The chain couples TRBV29-1 to TRBJ2-6; D unresolved. This CDR3 is 16 amino acids long. The V gene's germline CDR1 is SQVTM and CDR2 ANQGSEA. The V and J ends lost 5 bases and 0 bases respectively, with 14 bases between them. CDR3 nucleotides: TGCAGCGTTCTGTTCCCTCGATCCTCTGGGGCCAACGTCCTGACTTTC. Its protein is CSVLFPRSSGANVLTF.

In its sample, this clonotype was seen many times. The chain employs TRBV28 and TRBJ1-1; D is possibly TRBD1 (6 bases). The germline V gene has CDR1 MDHEN and CDR2 SYDVKM. V lost 4 bases and J 2 bases, leaving 11 bases between the germline ends. The CDR3 contains 14 residues. As DNA, the CDR3 is TGTGCCAGCAGTTGGACAGAGACAAACACTGAAGCTTTCTTT. Its protein product is CASSWTETNTEAFF.

This clonotype was recorded many times. This chain joins TRBV7-2 and TRBJ2-6; 7 bases map to TRBD1. CDR1 and CDR2 (germline): SGHTA, FQGNSA. With 4 bases clipped from V and 0 bases from J, the junction kept 24 bases outside the gene matches. The CDR3 extends over 23 amino acids. The CDR3, as DNA: TGTGCCAGCAGCTCAAACTTACTTAAGACAGGGCAAATTCTGAGCTCTGGGGCCAACGTCCTGACTTTC. Its protein is CASSSNLLKTGQILSSGANVLTF.